Below, 11 T cell receptor beta chains from the same sample are listed, as sequenced in a study of T cells in Graves' hyperthyroidism and ophthalmopathy. Regions amplified from RNA transcripts were the TCR beta CDR3 regions. A first-round RT-PCR of the TCR CDR3 used the HTBI primer set. TCRdb re-analysed the multiplex PCR reads in MiXCR, keeping a single row per CDR3 protein. The sample includes some 400,000 distinct CDR3 sequences, roughly 13% seen only once; the top ten take less than 25%. Sequencing was done on a sample of blood. The receptors derive from a man aged 25-45 years with Graves' hyperthyroidism that later progressed to Graves' ophthalmopathy.

The chain joins TRBV19 to TRBJ2-7; 8 bases align to TRBD2. The germline V gene encodes CDR1 LNHDA and CDR2 SQIVND (reference sequence). The CDR3 spans 17 residues. With 4 bases clipped from V and 4 bases from J, the junction kept 15 bases outside the gene matches. The CDR3 loop is CASSTLPEGLARYEQYF. In nucleotides, the CDR3 is TGTGCCAGTAGTACACTCCCCGAAGGACTAGCAAGGTACGAGCAGTACTTC.

In its sample, this clonotype was seen a few times. J is TRBJ1-4 and V is TRBV28; perhaps TRBD1 as D (5 bases). The CDR3 has 13 residues. In germline, CDR1 is MDHEN, CDR2 SYDVKM. The V end lost 5 bases, the J end lost 8 bases, and 12 bases lay between the germline ends. CDR3 in DNA: TGTGCCAGCAGTCAACGGACACCGGAAAAACTGTTTTTT. It is translated as CASSQRTPEKLFF.

The chain uses TRBV7-6 and TRBJ2-2; no reliable D call. The germline V gene has CDR1 SGHVS and CDR2 FNYEAQ. V was trimmed by 3 bases and J by 3 bases, leaving 8 bases between them. The CDR3 extends over 14 amino acids. The CDR3, as DNA: TGTGCCAGCAGCTTTGGAAGCTACACCGGGGAGCTGTTTTTT. Amino acid sequence: CASSFGSYTGELFF.

The chain carries TRBV5-4 and TRBJ2-3; D is uncertain. The CDR3 spans 12 residues. CDR1 is SGHNT and CDR2 is YYREEE in the germline V gene (reference sequence). V lost 4 bases to trimming and J lost 2 bases, with 5 bases between them. The CDR3 DNA reads TGTGCCAGCAGCGGTTACACAGATACGCAGTATTTT. It translates to CASSGYTDTQYF.

In its sample, this clonotype was seen many times. The V call is TRBV18, the J call TRBJ2-7, with 7 nucleotides matching TRBD2. Germline loops: CDR1 KGHSH, CDR2 LQKENI. The CDR3 runs to 15 residues. J was trimmed by 6 bases and V by 3 bases; bases with no gene match: 11. CDR3 in amino acids: CASSPSGGTAREQYF. As DNA, the CDR3 is TGTGCCAGCTCACCCTCCGGGGGGACTGCACGCGAGCAGTACTTC.

This clonotype was counted ten times or more. The chain couples TRBV28 to TRBJ1-2; 8 bases are a match to TRBD1. The germline CDR1 and CDR2 sequences are MDHEN and SYDVKM. The CDR3 has 12 amino acids. The J segment lost 6 bases and the V segment lost 6 bases, leaving 3 bases of the junction unmatched. The CDR3 coding sequence is TGTGCCAGCAGCTTGGGACAGGATGGCTACACCTTC. This encodes CASSLGQDGYTF.

Only a few counts were recorded for this clonotype. The rearrangement links TRBV7-2 to TRBJ2-7, with 8 bases that match TRBD1. This CDR3 region has 15 residues. Germline CDR1 SGHTA, CDR2 FQGNSA. The ends lost 5 bases at V and 4 bases at J; junction bases unmatched: 10. CDR3 in DNA: TGTGCCAGCAGCGTCACAGGGGGACCTCAATACGAGCAGTACTTC. Encoded protein: CASSVTGGPQYEQYF.

In its sample, this clonotype was seen many times. The chain has TRBV20-1 and TRBJ1-5; D remains unclear. V lost 0 bases and J lost 6, with 18 bases in between. The CDR3 covers 16 residues. Looked up from germline, CDR1 is DFQATT and CDR2 is SNEGSKA (reference sequence). DNA for the CDR3: TGCAGTGCTAGAGACCTGACGTTAGAGACGAGTCAGCCCCAGCATTTT. It encodes CSARDLTLETSQPQHF.

This clonotype was seen repeatedly, ten times or more. The chain carries TRBV24-1 and TRBJ2-3; 8 bases map to TRBD2. The CDR3 sequence is 15 residues long. The germline V gene encodes CDR1 KGHDR and CDR2 SFDVKD. The V gene end was trimmed by 4 bases and the J gene end by 3 bases; junction bases not matched to a gene: 5. CDR3 region: CATSDRGGFTDTQYF. Written as DNA, the CDR3 is TGTGCCACCAGTGACCGGGGGGGGTTTACAGATACGCAGTATTTT.

This clonotype was recorded at least ten times. The chain is built from TRBV28 and TRBJ1-2; D is undetermined. V dropped 6 bases and J dropped 8 bases, with 16 bases sitting between them. The germline gives CDR1 MDHEN, CDR2 SYDVKM. CDR3 size: 13 residues. CDR3: CASSLTLQAGYTF. The CDR3, as DNA: TGTGCCAGCAGCCTGACCCTCCAGGCCGGCTACACCTTC.

V and J are TRBV11-1 and TRBJ1-1, with 7 bases that match TRBD1. The J segment lost 0 bases and the V segment lost 5 bases, leaving 9 bases of the junction unmatched. Per germline, CDR1 SGHAT and CDR2 FQDESV (reference sequence). The CDR3 loop spans 16 amino acids. The CDR3 here is CASSPRQGTMNTEAFF. CDR3 nucleotide sequence: TGTGCCAGCAGCCCTCGACAGGGAACCATGAACACTGAAGCTTTCTTT.